The clone carrying this T cell receptor (beta chain) showed up many times. Amplified TCR beta CDR3 regions came from RNA transcripts. Carried out on the TCR CDR3, a first-round RT-PCR used the HTBI primer set. TCRdb reprocessed the multiplex PCR reads with MiXCR, giving one entry per CDR3 protein. Of a few hundred thousand distinct CDR3 sequences in the sample, roughly 20% were seen once. Hyperthyroidism in the patients, aged 18 to 65, was newly diagnosed and under 2 months in duration. This entry comes from a study of T cells in Graves' hyperthyroidism and ophthalmopathy. The CDR3 consists of 14 residues. Germline CDR1 MDHEN, CDR2 SYDVKM. V was trimmed by 2 bases and J by 2 bases, leaving 7 bases between them.

What was sequenced was blood. The TCR originated in a man between 18 and 29 years old with Graves' hyperthyroidism. The chain combines TRBV28 with TRBJ1-5; no definite D call. The CDR3 DNA reads TGTGCCAGCAGTTTACTCAGGTGCAATCAGCCCCAGCATTTT. Translation gives CASSLLRCNQPQHF.